This T cell receptor (beta chain) emerged from a study of early T cells in non-severe SARS-CoV-2 infection. About the study: The chains were unpaired, and the sequenced material was bulk RNA from unsorted whole blood.

The TCR library protocol attached unique molecular identifiers to the individual cDNA molecules. A single record per CDR3 protein comes from TCRdb applying MiXCR to the 5' RACE reads. Of approximately 80,000 distinct CDR3 sequences listed, approximately 10% are singletons. The study, taken as a whole, reports: A preference for anti-spike CD8 responses marked VDJdb matching, which missed private and CD4 specificities.

For this clonotype: The antigen remains undetermined.

The CDR3 contains 13 residues. CDR1 is ENHRY, CDR2 SYGVKD, per germline. The V gene lost 7 bases and the J gene lost 1 base, with 11 bases spanning the gap. Sequencing was performed on whole blood, taken at baseline. The TCR originated in an adult who was a healthcare worker with PCR-confirmed SARS-CoV-2 infection or an uninfected control (not recorded which). The V and J genes are TRBV10-3 and TRBJ2-7; D not certain. CDR3 DNA sequence: TGTGCCATCATGGGGTACGGATCCTACGAGCAGTACTTC. This encodes CAIMGYGSYEQYF.